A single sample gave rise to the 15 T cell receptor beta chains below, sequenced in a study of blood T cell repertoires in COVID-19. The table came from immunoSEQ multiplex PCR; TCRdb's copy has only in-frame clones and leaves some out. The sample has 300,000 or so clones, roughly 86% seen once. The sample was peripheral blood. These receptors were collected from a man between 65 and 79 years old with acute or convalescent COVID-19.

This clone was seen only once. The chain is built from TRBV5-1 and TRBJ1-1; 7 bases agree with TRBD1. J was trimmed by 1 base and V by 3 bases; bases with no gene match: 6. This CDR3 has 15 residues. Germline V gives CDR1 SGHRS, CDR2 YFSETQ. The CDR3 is CASSSGQMRNTEAFF. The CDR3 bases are TGCGCCAGCAGCTCGGGACAGATGAGGAACACTGAAGCTTTCTTT.

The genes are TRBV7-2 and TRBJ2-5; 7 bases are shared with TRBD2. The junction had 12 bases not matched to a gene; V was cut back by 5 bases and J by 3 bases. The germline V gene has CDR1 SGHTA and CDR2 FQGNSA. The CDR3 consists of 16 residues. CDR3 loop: CASSTQYTGGKETQYF. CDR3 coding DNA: TGTGCCAGCAGCACACAATACACCGGGGGGAAAGAGACCCAGTACTTC.

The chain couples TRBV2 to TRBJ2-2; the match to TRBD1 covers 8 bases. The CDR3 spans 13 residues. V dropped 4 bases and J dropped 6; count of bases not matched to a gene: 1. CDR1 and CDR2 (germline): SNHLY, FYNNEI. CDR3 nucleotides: TGTGCCAGCAGTGGGACAGGGTCCGGGGAGCTGTTTTTT. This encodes CASSGTGSGELFF.

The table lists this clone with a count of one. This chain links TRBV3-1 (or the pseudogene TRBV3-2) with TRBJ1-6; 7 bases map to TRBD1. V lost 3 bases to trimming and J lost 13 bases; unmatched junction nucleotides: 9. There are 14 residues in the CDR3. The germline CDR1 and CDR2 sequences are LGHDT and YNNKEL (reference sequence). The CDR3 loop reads CASSQNTGASPLHF. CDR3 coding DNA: TGTGCCAGCAGCCAGAATACAGGGGCCTCCCCCCTCCACTTT.

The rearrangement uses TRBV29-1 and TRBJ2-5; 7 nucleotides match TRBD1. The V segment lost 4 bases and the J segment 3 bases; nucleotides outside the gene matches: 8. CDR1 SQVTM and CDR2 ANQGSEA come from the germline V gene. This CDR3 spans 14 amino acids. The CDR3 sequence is CSVAGRGLKETQYF. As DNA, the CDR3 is TGCAGCGTTGCGGGCAGGGGGTTAAAAGAGACCCAGTACTTC.

CDR3 in DNA: TGTGCCAGCAGCCCAGGGACTAGCGGGAGTCCTGGGGAGACCCAGTACTTC. The encoded protein is CASSPGTSGSPGETQYF. The chain recombines TRBV4-2 with TRBJ2-5; 14 bases line up with TRBD2. V gave up 4 bases and J gave up 5 bases; unmatched junction bases: 9. Germline V lookup: CDR1 LGHNA, CDR2 YNFKEQ. CDR3 length equals 17 residues.

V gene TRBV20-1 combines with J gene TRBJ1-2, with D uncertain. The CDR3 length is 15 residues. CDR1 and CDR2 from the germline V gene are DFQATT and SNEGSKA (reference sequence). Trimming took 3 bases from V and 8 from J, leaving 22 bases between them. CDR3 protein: CSASRGVLSPVGYTF. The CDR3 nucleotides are TGCAGTGCTAGTCGGGGAGTCCTGTCACCCGTAGGCTACACCTTC.

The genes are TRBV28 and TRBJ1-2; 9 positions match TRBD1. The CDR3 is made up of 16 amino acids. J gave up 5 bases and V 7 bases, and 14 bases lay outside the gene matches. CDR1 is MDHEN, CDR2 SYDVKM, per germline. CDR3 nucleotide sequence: TGTGCCAGCAACCCTCCACAGGGGGCCTCCACGTATGGCTACACCTTC. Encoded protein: CASNPPQGASTYGYTF.

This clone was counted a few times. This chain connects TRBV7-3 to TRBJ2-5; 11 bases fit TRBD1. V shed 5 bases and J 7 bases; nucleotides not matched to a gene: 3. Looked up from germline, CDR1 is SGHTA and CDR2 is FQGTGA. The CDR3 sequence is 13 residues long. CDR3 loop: CASSPGTGGTQYF. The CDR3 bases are TGTGCCAGCAGCCCCGGGACAGGGGGGACCCAGTACTTC. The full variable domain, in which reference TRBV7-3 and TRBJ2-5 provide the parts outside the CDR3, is GAGVSQTPSNKVTEKGKYVELRCDPISGHTALYWYRQSLGQGPEFLIYFQGTGAADDSGLPNDRFFAVRPEGSVSTLKIQRTERGDSAVYLCASSPGTGGTQYFGPGTRLLVL.

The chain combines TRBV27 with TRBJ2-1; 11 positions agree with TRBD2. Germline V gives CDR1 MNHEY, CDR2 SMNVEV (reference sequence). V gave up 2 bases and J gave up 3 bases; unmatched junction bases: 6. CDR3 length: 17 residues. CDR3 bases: TGTGCCAGCAGTTTACTAGCGGGAGGAGGGGACTACAATGAGCAGTTCTTC. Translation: CASSLLAGGGDYNEQFF.

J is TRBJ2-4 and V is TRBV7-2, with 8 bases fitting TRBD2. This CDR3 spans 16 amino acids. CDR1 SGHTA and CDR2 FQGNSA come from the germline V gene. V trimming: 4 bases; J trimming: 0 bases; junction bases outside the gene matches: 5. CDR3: CASSSQLAVAKNIQYF. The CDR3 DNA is TGTGCCAGCAGCTCCCAACTAGCGGTAGCCAAAAACATTCAGTACTTC.

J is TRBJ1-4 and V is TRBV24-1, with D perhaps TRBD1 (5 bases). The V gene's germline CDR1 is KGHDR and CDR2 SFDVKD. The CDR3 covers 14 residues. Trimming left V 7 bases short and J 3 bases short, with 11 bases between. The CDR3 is CATSAGTSNEKLFF. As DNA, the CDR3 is TGTGCCACCAGCGCAGGGACTTCTAATGAAAAACTGTTTTTT.

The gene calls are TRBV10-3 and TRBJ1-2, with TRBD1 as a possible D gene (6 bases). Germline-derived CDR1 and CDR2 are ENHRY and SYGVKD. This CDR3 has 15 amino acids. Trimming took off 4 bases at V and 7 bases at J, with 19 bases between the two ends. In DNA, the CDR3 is TGTGCCATCAGTGCCGGGGACAAGGCCCCTAGTGGCTACACCTTC. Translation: CAISAGDKAPSGYTF.

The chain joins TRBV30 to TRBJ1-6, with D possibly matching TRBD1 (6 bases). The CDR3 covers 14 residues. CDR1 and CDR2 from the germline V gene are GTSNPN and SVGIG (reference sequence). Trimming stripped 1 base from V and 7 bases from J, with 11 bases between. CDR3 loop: CAWSEGQPNSPLHF. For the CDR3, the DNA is TGTGCCTGGAGTGAAGGACAGCCAAATTCACCCCTCCACTTT.

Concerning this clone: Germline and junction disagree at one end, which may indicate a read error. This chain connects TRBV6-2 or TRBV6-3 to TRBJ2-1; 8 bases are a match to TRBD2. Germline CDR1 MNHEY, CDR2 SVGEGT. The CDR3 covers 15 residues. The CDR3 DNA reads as TGTGCCAGCATTTACGGGGGGGCGGTCGGCAATGAGCAGTTCTTC. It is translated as CASIYGGAVGNEQFF.